Presented here are 13 T cell receptor beta chains from one specimen sequenced in a study of blood T cells in healthy people across ages. With a J-beta primer mix and a sample-barcoded 5' primer, a second PCR ran 7 to 11 cycles. MiXCR, run by TCRdb on the 5' RACE reads, gives a single entry per CDR3 protein. The sample has some 640,000 distinct CDR3 sequences, roughly 31% seen once; the top ten hold roughly 14%. The specimen was blood. These receptors originate from a woman aged 80 or older in good health.

The table lists this clonotype with a few counts. The chain recombines TRBV7-2 with TRBJ2-7, with TRBD1 matching 8 bases. V shed 5 bases, J shed 4 bases, and the junction held 10 bases outside the gene matches. The CDR3 contains 15 residues. Germline V CDR1 and CDR2: SGHTA, FQGNSA. CDR3 residues: CASSTRTGLRYEQYF. The CDR3 coding sequence is TGTGCCAGCAGCACTCGGACAGGGCTACGGTACGAGCAGTACTTC. Looking up the rest from reference TRBV7-2 and TRBJ2-7 gives the full variable domain: GAGVSQSPSNKVTEKGKDVELRCDPISGHTALYWYRQSLGQGLEFLIYFQGNSAPDKSGLPSDRFSAERTGGSVSTLTIQRTQQEDSAVYLCASSTRTGLRYEQYFGPGTRLTVT.

This clonotype has at least ten counts. The CDR3 reads CSAWDTRTFAFF. The CDR3 nucleotides are TGCAGTGCATGGGACACCCGGACGTTTGCTTTCTTT. V is TRBV20-1 and J is TRBJ1-1; TRBD1 is a possible D gene (6 bases). Deletions cut 6 bases from V and 11 bases from J, with 19 bases between. The CDR3 consists of 12 residues. Germline V gene lookup returns CDR1 DFQATT and CDR2 SNEGSKA (reference sequence).

This clonotype occurred many times. The CDR3, as DNA: TGTGCCAGCTCCCCGCAAGGCTTGGAGACCCAGTACTTC. This gives the protein CASSPQGLETQYF. The V and J genes are TRBV18 and TRBJ2-4; D not resolved. The end of the DNA is better explained by TRBJ2-5, so the J call may be wrong. CDR1 and CDR2 (germline): KGHSH, LQKENI. This CDR3 region has 13 residues.

This clonotype appeared many times. The chain recombines TRBV9 with TRBJ2-7, with 7 bases aligning to TRBD1. The V gene's germline CDR1 is SGDLS and CDR2 YYNGEE. CDR3 length: 14 residues. Trimming removed 3 bases from V and 2 bases from J; junction bases left unmatched: 5. This CDR3 reads CASSGTGTAYEQYF. Here the CDR3 DNA reads TGTGCCAGCAGCGGAACCGGGACAGCCTACGAGCAGTACTTC.

This clonotype has ten or more counts. The chain couples TRBV20-1 to TRBJ2-7, with TRBD1 matching over 7 bases. Germline V lookup: CDR1 DFQATT, CDR2 SNEGSKA (reference sequence). The junction had 12 bases not matched to a gene; V was cut back by 8 bases and J by 5 bases. There are 13 residues in the CDR3. CDR3 loop: CSLWKGAKNEQYF. The CDR3 nucleotides are TGCAGTCTTTGGAAGGGGGCGAAGAACGAGCAGTACTTC.

This clonotype was counted ten times or more. Being one base from a much bigger clone, this may be a read error. The genes are TRBV6-5 and TRBJ2-5; 7 bases are a match to TRBD1. The CDR3 extends over 15 amino acids. With 2 bases clipped from V and 11 bases from J, the junction kept 14 bases outside the gene matches. From germline, CDR1 is MNHEY and CDR2 SVGAGI. In nucleotides, the CDR3 is TGTGCCAGCAGTTACGAGGGGGCGAGTAACAATGAGCAGTACTTC. Translation gives CASSYEGASNNEQYF.

This clonotype came up a few times. CDR3 nucleotides: TGTGCCAGCAGCTCTTCTTCCCGTGAGCAGTTCTTC. Its protein is CASSSSSREQFF. This chain joins TRBV5-5 and TRBJ2-1, with D unresolved. This CDR3 is 12 amino acids long. V lost 3 bases and J 9 bases, leaving 10 bases between the germline ends. CDR1 is SGHKS and CDR2 is YYEKEE in the germline V gene (reference sequence). Together with reference TRBV5-5 and TRBJ2-1, the CDR3 gives the full variable domain: DAGVTQSPTHLIKTRGQQVTLRCSPISGHKSVSWYQQVLGQGPQFIFQYYEKEERGRGNFPDRFSARQFPNYSSELNVNALLLGDSALYLCASSSSSREQFFGPGTRLTVL.

This clonotype was seen ten or more times. In DNA form, the CDR3 reads TGCAGCGTTCGAGTGGGGGCCAATCAGCCCCAGCATTTT. Residues: CSVRVGANQPQHF. V gene TRBV29-1 combines with J gene TRBJ1-5; tentatively, D is TRBD1 (6 bases). With 5 bases removed from V and 3 bases from J, the gap between germline ends came to 11 bases. The CDR3 length is 13 residues. CDR1 and CDR2 from the germline V gene are SQVTM and ANQGSEA.

V is TRBV7-2 and J is TRBJ2-7; 8 nucleotides line up with TRBD1. V was pared by 1 base and J by 3 bases, with 5 bases of the junction left unmatched. This CDR3 spans 15 amino acids. Germline loops: CDR1 SGHTA, CDR2 FQGNSA. DNA for the CDR3: TGTGCCAGCAGCTTAGTACAGGGGGGATTCTACGAGCAGTACTTC. This sequence encodes CASSLVQGGFYEQYF.

This clonotype has a count of ten or more. The V gene is TRBV20-1, the J gene TRBJ2-5; D perhaps matches TRBD2 (7 bases). The CDR3 spans 14 residues. Germline CDR1 is DFQATT and CDR2 is SNEGSKA (reference sequence). V lost 3 bases and J 5 bases, leaving 16 bases between the germline ends. The DNA for the CDR3 is TGCAGTGCTAGCGGGGGGCCCCGGGAGGAGACCCAGTACTTC. This codes for CSASGGPREETQYF.

A few counts support this clonotype. A much bigger clone sits one base away, suggesting this may be a read error. V and J are TRBV6-5 and TRBJ1-2, with D perhaps TRBD1 (6 bases). The length of the CDR3 is 15 residues. The V end lost 7 bases, the J end lost 6 bases, and 21 bases lay between the germline ends. Germline V lookup: CDR1 MNHEY, CDR2 SVGAGI. CDR3 region: CASKTTCRGGDGYTF. DNA for the CDR3: TGTGCCAGCAAGACCACTTGCAGGGGCGGGGATGGCTACACCTTC.

The sample holds many counts of this clonotype. The CDR3 sequence: CASSPDGLNYGYTF. The CDR3 region has the DNA TGTGCCAGCAGCCCCGACGGCCTTAACTATGGCTACACCTTC. The chain couples TRBV7-2 to TRBJ1-2; D unclear. CDR3 size: 14 residues. V was trimmed by 5 bases and J by 1 base, leaving 11 bases between them. Germline V gene data show CDR1 as SGHTA and CDR2 as FQGNSA.

Note on this clonotype: A much larger clone differs from this one at a single base, so this may be a read error. The CDR3 is CASSQERVCYGYTF. For the CDR3, the DNA is TGCGCCAGCAGCCAAGAAAGGGTCTGCTATGGCTACACCTTC. The chain links TRBV4-3 to TRBJ1-2, with D uncertain. Germline CDR1 is LGHNA and CDR2 is YSLEER. The germline V and J ends were trimmed by 0 bases and 4 bases, with 9 bases remaining between them. The CDR3 sequence is 14 residues long.